This T cell receptor beta chain was documented in a study of blood T cell repertoires in COVID-19. This table comes from immunoSEQ multiplex PCR, and its TCRdb copy is limited to in-frame clones, with some not included. Here the sample spans 200,000 or so clones, 80% to 85% being singletons. This clone has only one observation. This CDR3 contains 15 residues. Germline trimming cut 4 bases from V and 2 bases from J; bases unmatched to any gene: 3. CDR1 is ENHRY, CDR2 SYGVKD, per germline. Cohort 3 recovery required two negative PCRs, clearance, or symptom resolution. The sequence came from a man between 35 and 55 years old who had recovered from COVID-19. The sample comprised PBMCs or T cells enriched from blood (not recorded which). The chain combines TRBV10-3 with TRBJ1-3; 9 nucleotides align to TRBD1. CDR3 DNA: TGTGCCATCAGTGGGGACAGGGTGGCTGGAAACACCATATATTTT. Protein product: CAISGDRVAGNTIYF.